This paragraph covers one TCR beta chain sequence. What it binds is not known. This record belongs to a study of T cell responses to AZD1222 COVID-19 vaccine. Whole-study findings and limits: Repertoires were collected only later (after the peak T cell response had occurred).

The method was immunoSEQ multiplex PCR; TCRdb's version includes in-frame clones alone and lacks a portion of them. The table has roughly 150,000 clones, 90% seen once; the top ten hold about 5.9%. The germline V gene has CDR1 PRHDT and CDR2 FYEKMQ (reference sequence). Deletions cut 4 bases from V and 6 bases from J, with 13 bases between. The CDR3 covers 14 residues. The source of this sequence is an adult who received the AZD1222 COVID-19 vaccine. The genes are TRBV13 and TRBJ2-1; D possibly matches TRBD1 or TRBD2 (5 bases each). This material consisted of peripheral blood, taken 28 days after the second AZD1222 dose. CDR3 sequence: CASSSGAWGNEQFF. DNA for the CDR3: TGTGCCAGCAGCTCCGGGGCCTGGGGCAATGAGCAGTTCTTC.